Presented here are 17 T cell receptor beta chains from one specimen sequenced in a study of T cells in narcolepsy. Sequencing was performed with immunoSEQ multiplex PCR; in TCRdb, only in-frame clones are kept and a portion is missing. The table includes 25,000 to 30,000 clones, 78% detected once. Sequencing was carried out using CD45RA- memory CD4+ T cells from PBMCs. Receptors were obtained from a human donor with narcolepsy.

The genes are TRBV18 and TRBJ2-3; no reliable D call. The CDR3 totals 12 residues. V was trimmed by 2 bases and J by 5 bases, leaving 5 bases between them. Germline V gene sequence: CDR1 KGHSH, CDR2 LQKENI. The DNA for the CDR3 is TGTGCCAGCTCACCAACGGAAGATACGCAGTATTTT. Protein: CASSPTEDTQYF.

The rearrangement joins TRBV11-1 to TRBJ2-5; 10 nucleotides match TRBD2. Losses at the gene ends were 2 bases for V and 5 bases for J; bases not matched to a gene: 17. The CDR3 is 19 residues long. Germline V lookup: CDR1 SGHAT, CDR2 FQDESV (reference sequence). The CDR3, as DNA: TGTGCCAGCAGCTTACTGGGATTCAGTGTACTAGCGGGGACGGAGACCCAGTACTTC. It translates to CASSLLGFSVLAGTETQYF.

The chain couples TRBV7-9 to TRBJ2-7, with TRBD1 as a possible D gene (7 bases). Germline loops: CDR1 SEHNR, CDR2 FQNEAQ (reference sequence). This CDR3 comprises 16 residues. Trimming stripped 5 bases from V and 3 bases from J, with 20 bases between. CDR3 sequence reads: CASSLSTAGGSYEQYF. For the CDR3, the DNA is TGTGCCAGCAGCCTTTCGACGGCAGGGGGGAGCTACGAGCAGTACTTC.

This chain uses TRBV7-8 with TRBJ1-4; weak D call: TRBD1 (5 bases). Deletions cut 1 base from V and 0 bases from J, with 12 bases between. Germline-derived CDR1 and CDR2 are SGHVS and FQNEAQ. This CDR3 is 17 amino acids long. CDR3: CASSLVGTSATNEKLFF. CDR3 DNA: TGTGCCAGCAGCTTAGTAGGGACCTCAGCAACTAATGAAAAACTGTTTTTT.

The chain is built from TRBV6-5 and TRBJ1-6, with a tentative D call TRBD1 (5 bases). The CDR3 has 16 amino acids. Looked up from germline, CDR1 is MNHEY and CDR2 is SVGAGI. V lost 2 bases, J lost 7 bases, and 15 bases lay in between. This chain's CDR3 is CASSYEGGRGNSPLHF. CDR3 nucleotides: TGTGCCAGCAGTTACGAGGGTGGGAGGGGAAATTCACCCCTCCACTTT.

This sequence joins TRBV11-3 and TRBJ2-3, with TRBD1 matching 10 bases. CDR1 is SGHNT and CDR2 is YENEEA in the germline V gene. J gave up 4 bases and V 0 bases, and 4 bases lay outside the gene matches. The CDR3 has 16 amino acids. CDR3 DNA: TGTGCCAGCAGCTTAGATAGGGGACAGGGGCCAGATACGCAGTATTTT. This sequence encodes CASSLDRGQGPDTQYF.

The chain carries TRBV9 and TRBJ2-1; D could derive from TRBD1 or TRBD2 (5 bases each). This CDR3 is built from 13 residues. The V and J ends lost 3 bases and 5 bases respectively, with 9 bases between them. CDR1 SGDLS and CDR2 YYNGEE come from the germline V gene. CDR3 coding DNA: TGTGCCAGCAGCGCGAGGGGTGACAATGAGCAGTTCTTC. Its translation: CASSARGDNEQFF.

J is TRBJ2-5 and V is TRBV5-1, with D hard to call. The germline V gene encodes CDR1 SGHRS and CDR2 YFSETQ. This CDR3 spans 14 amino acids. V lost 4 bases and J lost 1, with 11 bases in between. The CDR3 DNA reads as TGCGCCAGCAGCCCCAACCCCGCCCAAGAGACCCAGTACTTC. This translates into CASSPNPAQETQYF.

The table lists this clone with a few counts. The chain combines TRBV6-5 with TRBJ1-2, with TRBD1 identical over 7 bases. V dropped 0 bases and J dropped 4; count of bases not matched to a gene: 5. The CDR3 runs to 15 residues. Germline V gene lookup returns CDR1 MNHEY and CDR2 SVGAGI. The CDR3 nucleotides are TGTGCCAGCAGTTACTCGGGACAGCCAGTCTATGGCTACACCTTC. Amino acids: CASSYSGQPVYGYTF.

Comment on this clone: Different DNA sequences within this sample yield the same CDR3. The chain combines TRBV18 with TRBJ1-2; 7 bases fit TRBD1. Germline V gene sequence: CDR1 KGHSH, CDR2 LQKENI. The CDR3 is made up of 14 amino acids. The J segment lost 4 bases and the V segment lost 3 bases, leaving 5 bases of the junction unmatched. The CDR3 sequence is CASSPGTDPYGYTF. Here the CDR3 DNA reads TGTGCCAGCTCACCTGGGACAGACCCCTATGGCTACACCTTC. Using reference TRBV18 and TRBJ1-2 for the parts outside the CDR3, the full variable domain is NAGVMQNPRHLVRRRGQEARLRCSPMKGHSHVYWYRQLPEEGLKFMVYLQKENIIDESGMPKERFSAEFPKEGPSILRIQQVVRGDSAAYFCASSPGTDPYGYTFGSGTRLTVV.

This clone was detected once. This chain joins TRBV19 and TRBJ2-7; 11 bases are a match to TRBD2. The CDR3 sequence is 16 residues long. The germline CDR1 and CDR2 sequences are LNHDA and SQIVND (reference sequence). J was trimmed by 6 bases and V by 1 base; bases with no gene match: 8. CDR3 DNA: TGTGCCAGTAGTATAGGGGATAGCGGGGGGGCCGGCGAGCAGTACTTC. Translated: CASSIGDSGGAGEQYF.

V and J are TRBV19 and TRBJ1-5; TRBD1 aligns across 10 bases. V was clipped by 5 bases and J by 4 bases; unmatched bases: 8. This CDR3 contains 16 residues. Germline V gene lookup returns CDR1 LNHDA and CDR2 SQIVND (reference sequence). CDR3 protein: CASSWGGTGVNQPQHF. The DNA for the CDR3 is TGTGCCAGTAGTTGGGGAGGGACAGGGGTTAATCAGCCCCAGCATTTT.

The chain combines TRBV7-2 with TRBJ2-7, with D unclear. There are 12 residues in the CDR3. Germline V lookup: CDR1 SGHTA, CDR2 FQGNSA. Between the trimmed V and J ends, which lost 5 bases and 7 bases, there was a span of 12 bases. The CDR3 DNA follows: TGTGCCAGCAGCCCCGACCTTAGGGAGCAGTACTTC. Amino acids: CASSPDLREQYF.

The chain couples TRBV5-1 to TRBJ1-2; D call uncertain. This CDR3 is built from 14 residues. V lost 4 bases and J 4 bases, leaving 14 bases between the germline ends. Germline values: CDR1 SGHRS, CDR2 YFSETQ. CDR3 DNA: TGCGCCAGCAGCCCTGACCCGATGCGCTATGGCTACACCTTC. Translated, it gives CASSPDPMRYGYTF.

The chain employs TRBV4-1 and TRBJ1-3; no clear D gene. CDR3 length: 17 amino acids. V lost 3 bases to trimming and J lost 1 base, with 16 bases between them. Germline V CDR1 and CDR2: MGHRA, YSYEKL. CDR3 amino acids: CASSQLQEVTSGNTIYF. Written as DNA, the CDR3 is TGCGCCAGCAGCCAGCTCCAGGAGGTTACGTCTGGAAACACCATATATTTT.

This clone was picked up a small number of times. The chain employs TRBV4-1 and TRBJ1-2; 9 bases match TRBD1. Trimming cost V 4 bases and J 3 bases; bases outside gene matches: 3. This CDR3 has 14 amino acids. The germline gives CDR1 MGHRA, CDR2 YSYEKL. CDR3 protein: CASSPGQGDYGYTF. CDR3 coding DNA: TGCGCCAGCAGCCCGGGACAGGGAGACTATGGCTACACCTTC.

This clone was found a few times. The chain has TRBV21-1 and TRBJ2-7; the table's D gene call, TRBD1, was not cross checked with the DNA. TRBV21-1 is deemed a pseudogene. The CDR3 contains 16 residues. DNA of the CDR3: TGTGCCAGCAGCAAACAGGATGGCAGGGGACGCTACGAGCAGTACTTC. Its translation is CASSKQDGRGRYEQYF.